The sequence of this T cell receptor beta chain was determined in a study of cytomegalovirus exposure and HLA in healthy donors. General study results and limits: Subsequent analysis found a tendency for first-cohort TCR clusters to co-occur within the 120 or so validation repertoires. Published work reported that the classifier diagnosed cytomegalovirus status with high specificity and sensitivity. The listing of roughly 160 TCR beta chains classed them as cytomegalovirus-associated.

V shed 6 bases and J shed 2 bases, with 10 bases lying between them. The germline CDR1 and CDR2 sequences are SGHTA and FQGNSA. This CDR3 has 13 residues. Clones were sequenced by immunoSEQ multiplex PCR, and TCRdb holds only the in-frame ones, with some missing. The sample gives some 60,000 clones, 95% to 96% of which show up once; around 0.9% is in the top ten. Note on this clone: Its matching antigen is unknown.

The chain combines TRBV7-2 with TRBJ2-5; D is perhaps TRBD1 (6 bases). Sample: PBMCs. The origin of this receptor is a man in his late teens or twenties in good health and CMV-seronegative. The CDR3 region has the DNA TGTGCCAGCAGGCTGGGACATCAAGAGACCCAGTACTTC. Translating gives CASRLGHQETQYF. Full variable domain (rest looked up from reference TRBV7-2 and TRBJ2-5): GAGVSQSPSNKVTEKGKDVELRCDPISGHTALYWYRQSLGQGLEFLIYFQGNSAPDKSGLPSDRFSAERTGGSVSTLTIQRTQQEDSAVYLCASRLGHQETQYFGPGTRLLVL.